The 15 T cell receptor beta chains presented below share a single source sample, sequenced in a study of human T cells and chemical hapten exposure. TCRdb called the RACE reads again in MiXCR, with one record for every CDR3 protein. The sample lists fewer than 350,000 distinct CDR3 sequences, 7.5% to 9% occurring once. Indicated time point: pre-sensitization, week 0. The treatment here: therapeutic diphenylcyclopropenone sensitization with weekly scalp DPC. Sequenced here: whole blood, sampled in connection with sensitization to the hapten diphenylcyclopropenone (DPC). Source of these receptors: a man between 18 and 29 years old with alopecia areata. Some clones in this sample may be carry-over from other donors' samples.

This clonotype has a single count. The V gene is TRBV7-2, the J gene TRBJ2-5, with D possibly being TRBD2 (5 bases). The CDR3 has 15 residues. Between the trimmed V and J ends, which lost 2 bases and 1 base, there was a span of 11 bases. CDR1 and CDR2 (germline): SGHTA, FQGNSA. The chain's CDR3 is CASSLSRGSQETQYF. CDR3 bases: TGTGCCAGCAGCTTATCCCGGGGTAGCCAAGAGACCCAGTACTTC.

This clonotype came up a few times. The DNA of the CDR3 is TGTGCCAGCGGACTTTGGGGACCGTCAGGACAAGAGACCCAGTACTTC. This encodes CASGLWGPSGQETQYF. The chain is built from TRBV27 and TRBJ2-5, with D tentatively TRBD1 or TRBD2 (5 bases each). This CDR3 is 16 amino acids long. Germline V lookup: CDR1 MNHEY, CDR2 SMNVEV (reference sequence). V gave up 8 bases and J gave up 2 bases, with 21 bases separating them.

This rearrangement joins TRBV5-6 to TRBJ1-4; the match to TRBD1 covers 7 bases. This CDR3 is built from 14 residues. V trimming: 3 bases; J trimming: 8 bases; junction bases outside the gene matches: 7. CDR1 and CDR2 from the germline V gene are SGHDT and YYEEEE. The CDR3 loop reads CASSSRGLEEKLFF. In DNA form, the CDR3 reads TGTGCCAGCAGCTCCAGGGGGTTAGAGGAAAAACTGTTTTTT.

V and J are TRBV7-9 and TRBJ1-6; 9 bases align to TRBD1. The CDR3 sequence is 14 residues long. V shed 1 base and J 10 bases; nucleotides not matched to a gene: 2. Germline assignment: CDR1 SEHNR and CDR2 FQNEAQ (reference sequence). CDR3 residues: CASSLDRGLSPLHF. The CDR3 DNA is TGTGCCAGCAGCTTAGACAGGGGGCTCTCACCCCTCCACTTT.

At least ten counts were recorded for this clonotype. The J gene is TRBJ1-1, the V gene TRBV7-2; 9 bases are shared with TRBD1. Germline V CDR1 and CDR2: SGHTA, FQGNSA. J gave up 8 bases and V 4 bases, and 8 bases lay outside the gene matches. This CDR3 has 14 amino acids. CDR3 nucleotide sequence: TGTGCCAGCAGCTCAACACAGGGGGCAGGCGAAGCTTTCTTT. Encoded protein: CASSSTQGAGEAFF.

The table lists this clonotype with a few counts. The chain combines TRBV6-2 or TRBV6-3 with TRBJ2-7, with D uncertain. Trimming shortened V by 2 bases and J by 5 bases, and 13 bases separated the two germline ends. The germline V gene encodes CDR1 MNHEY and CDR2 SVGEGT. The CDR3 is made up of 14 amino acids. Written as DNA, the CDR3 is TGTGCCAGCAGTTACGGTTCGGCAGCCCACGAGCAGTACGTC. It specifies CASSYGSAAHEQYV.

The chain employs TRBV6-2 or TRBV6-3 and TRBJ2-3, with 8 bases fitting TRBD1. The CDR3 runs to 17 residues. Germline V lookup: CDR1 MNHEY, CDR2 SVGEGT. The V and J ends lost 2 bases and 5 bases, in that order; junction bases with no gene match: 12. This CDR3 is CASSYVRAGGWIDTQYF. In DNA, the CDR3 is TGTGCCAGCAGTTACGTTCGGGCAGGGGGCTGGATAGATACGCAGTATTTT.

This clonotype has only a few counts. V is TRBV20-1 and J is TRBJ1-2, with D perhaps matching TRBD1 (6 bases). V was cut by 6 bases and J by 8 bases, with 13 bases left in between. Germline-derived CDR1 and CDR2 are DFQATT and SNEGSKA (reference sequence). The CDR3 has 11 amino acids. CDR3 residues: CSATGLSGYTF. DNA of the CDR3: TGCAGTGCAACAGGGTTGAGCGGCTACACCTTC.

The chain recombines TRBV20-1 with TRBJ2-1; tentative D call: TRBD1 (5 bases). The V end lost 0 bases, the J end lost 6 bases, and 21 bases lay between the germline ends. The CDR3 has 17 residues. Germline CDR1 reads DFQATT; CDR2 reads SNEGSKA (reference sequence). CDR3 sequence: CSARDASWGPRGNEQFF. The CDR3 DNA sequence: TGCAGTGCTAGAGATGCCTCTTGGGGTCCTAGGGGCAATGAGCAGTTCTTC.

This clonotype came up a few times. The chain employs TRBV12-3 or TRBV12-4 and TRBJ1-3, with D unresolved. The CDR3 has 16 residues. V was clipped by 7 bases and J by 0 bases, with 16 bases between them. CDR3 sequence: CASNPRAGSSGNTIYF. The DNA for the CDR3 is TGTGCCAGCAACCCCCGGGCCGGAAGCTCTGGAAACACCATATATTTT.

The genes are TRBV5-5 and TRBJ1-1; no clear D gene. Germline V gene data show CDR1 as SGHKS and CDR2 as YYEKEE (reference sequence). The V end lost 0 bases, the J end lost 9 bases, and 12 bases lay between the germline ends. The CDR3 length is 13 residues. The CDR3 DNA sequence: TGTGCCAGCAGCTTGGCCGGGCCTGAAAAAGCTTTCTTT. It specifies CASSLAGPEKAFF.

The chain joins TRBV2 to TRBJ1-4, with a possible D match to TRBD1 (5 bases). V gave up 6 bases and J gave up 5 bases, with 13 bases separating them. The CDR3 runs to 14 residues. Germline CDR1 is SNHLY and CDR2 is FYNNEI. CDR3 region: CASRRGLYNEKLFF. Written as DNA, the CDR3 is TGTGCCAGCAGGAGGGGACTTTACAATGAAAAACTGTTTTTT.

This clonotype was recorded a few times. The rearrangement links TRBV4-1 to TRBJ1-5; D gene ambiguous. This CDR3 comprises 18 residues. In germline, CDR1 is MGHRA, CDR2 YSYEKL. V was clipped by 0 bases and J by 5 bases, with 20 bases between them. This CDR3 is CASSQDGAMERVHQPQHF. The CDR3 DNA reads TGCGCCAGCAGCCAAGACGGCGCGATGGAGCGAGTTCATCAGCCCCAGCATTTT.

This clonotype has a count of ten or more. CDR3: CASRTEGGTEAFF. Written as DNA, the CDR3 is TGTGCCAGCAGGACTGAAGGGGGCACTGAAGCTTTCTTT. The chain uses TRBV3-1 and TRBJ1-1; a weak D match, TRBD1 (6 bases). The CDR3 loop spans 13 amino acids. CDR1 LGHDT and CDR2 YNNKEL come from the germline V gene (reference sequence). Between the trimmed V and J ends, which lost 6 bases and 4 bases, there was a span of 12 bases.

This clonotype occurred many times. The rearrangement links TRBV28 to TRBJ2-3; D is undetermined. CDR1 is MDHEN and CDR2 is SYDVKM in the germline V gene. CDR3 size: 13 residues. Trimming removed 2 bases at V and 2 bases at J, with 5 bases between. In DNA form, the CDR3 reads TGTGCCAGCAGTTTAGTAGCCACAGATACGCAGTATTTT. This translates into CASSLVATDTQYF.